This TCR beta chain was identified during a study of TIL therapy for anti-PD-1-resistant metastatic lung cancer. Study-wide context: Median tumor PD-L1 proportion score was roughly 5.8%.

Time point described: pre-treatment sample, taken before nivolumab and TIL therapy. Stage 4 NSCLC adults joined between late 2017 and January 2020. From germline, CDR1 is LNHDA and CDR2 SQIVND (reference sequence). This CDR3 has 16 residues. The germline V and J ends were trimmed by 5 bases and 0 bases, with 16 bases remaining between them. This was the immunoSEQ v3 assay. Profiled with immunoSEQ multiplex PCR; TCRdb holds only in-frame clones, not every one. The sample gives over 15,000 clones, nearly 80% of which show up once; around 7% is in the top ten. This clone came up once. Antigen: not known. Findings of the study overall: After infusion, TIL clonotypes partly replaced peripheral T cells and declined over months.

The source material was blood, sampled at baseline. The chain employs TRBV19 and TRBJ2-5; a possible D gene is TRBD2 (6 bases). This sequence was found in a person aged 25 to 79 with non-small cell lung cancer. CDR3 protein: CASSLSQGGNQETQYF. The CDR3 nucleotides read TGTGCCAGTAGTCTCTCTCAGGGCGGGAACCAAGAGACCCAGTACTTC.